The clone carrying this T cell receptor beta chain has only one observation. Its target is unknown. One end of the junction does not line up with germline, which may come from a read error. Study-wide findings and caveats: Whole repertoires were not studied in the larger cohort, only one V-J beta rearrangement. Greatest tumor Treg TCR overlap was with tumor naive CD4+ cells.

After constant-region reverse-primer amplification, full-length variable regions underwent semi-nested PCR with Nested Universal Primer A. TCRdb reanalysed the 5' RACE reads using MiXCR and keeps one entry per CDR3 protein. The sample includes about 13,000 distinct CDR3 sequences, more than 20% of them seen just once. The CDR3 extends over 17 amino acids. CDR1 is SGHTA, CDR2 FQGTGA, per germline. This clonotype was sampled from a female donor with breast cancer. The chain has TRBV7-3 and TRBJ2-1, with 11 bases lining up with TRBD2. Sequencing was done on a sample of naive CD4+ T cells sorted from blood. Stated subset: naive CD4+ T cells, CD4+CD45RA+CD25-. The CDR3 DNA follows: TGTGCCAGCAGCTTAACGGGACTAGCGGTTAGCTACAGTGAGCAGTTCTTC. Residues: CASSLTGLAVSYSEQFF. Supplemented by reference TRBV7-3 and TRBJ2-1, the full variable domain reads GAGVSQTPSNKVTEKGKYVELRCDPISGHTALYWYRQSLGQGPEFLIYFQGTGAADDSGLPNDRFFAVRPEGSVSTLKIQRTERGDSAVYLCASSLTGLAVSYSEQFFGPGTRLTVL.